This T cell receptor beta chain was profiled in a study of T cells after yellow fever vaccination. TCRdb passed the 5' RACE reads through MiXCR, listing each CDR3 protein once. The repertoire holds 110,000 to 150,000 distinct CDR3 sequences, with around 6.3% as singletons. Germline CDR1 reads SGHAT; CDR2 reads FQNNGV. The V end was cut by 5 bases, the J end by 6 bases, with 18 bases between. The CDR3 consists of 15 residues. Ten or more counts support this clonotype. The chain recombines TRBV11-2 with TRBJ2-3, with D maybe TRBD2 (8 bases). The sample in question was CD4+ T cells sorted from PBMCs, obtained 10 days after the yellow fever booster vaccination. The receptor was derived from a man aged 25 to 40 who received the YFV17D yellow fever vaccine. The CDR3 spells CASSPGRGLVDTQYF. CDR3 bases: TGTGCCAGCAGCCCCGGGAGGGGGCTGGTTGATACGCAGTATTTT. Full variable domain (remainder filled in from reference TRBV11-2 and TRBJ2-3): EAGVAQSPRYKIIEKRQSVAFWCNPISGHATLYWYQQILGQGPKLLIQFQNNGVVDDSQLPKDRFSAERLKGVDSTLKIQPAKLEDSAVYLCASSPGRGLVDTQYFGPGTRLTVL.